This record covers a single T cell receptor beta chain. Its antigen is not identified. The data originate from a study of long-term antiretroviral therapy in people with HIV. It was version v3.0 of the immunoSEQ assay that was run at survey level. Roughly 40,000-50,000 T-cell genomes per sample were the sequencing target. The assay was immunoSEQ multiplex PCR, and TCRdb's table has in-frame clones only and misses some. The table has around 28,000 clones, less than 85% seen once. There were roughly 0.9-11 million cryopreserved PBMC in the samples before DNA extraction. The CDR3 covers 16 residues. V lost 2 bases to trimming and J lost 4 bases; unmatched junction nucleotides: 6. Germline-derived CDR1 and CDR2 are SGHRS and YFSETQ. Study-wide results and caveats: Post-ART diversity increased but stayed below transplant donor controls. Repertoires in HIV (unlike those of controls) had narrower CDR3 length ranges.

The rearrangement joins TRBV5-1 to TRBJ2-6, with TRBD1 identical over 7 bases. This receptor was identified in a man aged 35 to 55 with HIV. The sequenced sample was unsorted PBMCs, obtained 2.3 years after starting antiretroviral therapy. For the CDR3, the DNA is TGCGCCAGCAGCTTCCGACAGGGTAGCGGGGCCAACGTCCTGACTTTC. It codes for CASSFRQGSGANVLTF.